A single sample is the source of the 9 T cell receptor beta chains below, sequenced in a study of T-cell reconstitution after alpha-beta-depleted transplantation in children. Preparation of the TCRbeta library used unique molecular identifiers. MiXCR was run by TCRdb on the PCR reads, yielding one entry per CDR3 protein. The sample lists hundreds of thousands of distinct CDR3 sequences; 15% to 20% were seen once. The specimen comprised PBMCs, mostly from graft donor cells, sampled 360 days after TCRalphabeta/CD19-depleted stem cell transplant. Receptor source: a male patient between 2 and 15 years old who had a stem cell transplant for acute lymphoblastic leukemia, so the T cells may come from the graft donor.

This clonotype turned up a few times. The chain employs TRBV5-1 and TRBJ2-1; D gene unclear. The CDR3 covers 14 residues. Trimming shortened V by 0 bases and J by 6 bases, and 10 bases separated the two germline ends. CDR1 is SGHRS and CDR2 is YFSETQ in the germline V gene. This CDR3 reads CASSLGLPPNEQFF. DNA of the CDR3: TGCGCCAGCAGCTTGGGACTGCCCCCCAATGAGCAGTTCTTC.

This clonotype showed up just a few times. The CDR3 spells CASSLDRTMGNTIYF. CDR3 bases: TGCGCCAGCAGCCTAGACAGGACAATGGGAAACACCATATATTTT. This chain connects TRBV4-3 to TRBJ1-3, with D perhaps TRBD1 (6 bases). V dropped 4 bases and J dropped 4 bases, with 14 bases sitting between them. CDR1 is LGHNA and CDR2 is YSLEER in the germline V gene. The CDR3 runs to 15 residues.

In its sample, this clonotype was seen a few times. The chain links TRBV4-3 to TRBJ2-1, with a weak D call TRBD2 (6 bases). Germline CDR1 and CDR2: LGHNA and YSLEER. V dropped 3 bases and J dropped 6 bases, with 9 bases sitting between them. The CDR3 runs to 13 residues. The CDR3 nucleotides are TGCGCCAGCAGCCAGGAGGGCGTCAATGAGCAGTTCTTC. Amino acid sequence: CASSQEGVNEQFF.

This chain links TRBV12-3 or TRBV12-4 with TRBJ2-2, with D perhaps TRBD1 or TRBD2 (5 bases each). Trimming pared 10 bases from V and 4 bases from J, leaving 22 bases between. The CDR3 contains 16 residues. CDR3 sequence reads: CATTIPGTAITGELFF. The CDR3 DNA sequence: TGTGCCACCACGATCCCCGGGACCGCCATCACCGGGGAGCTGTTTTTT.

This rearrangement joins TRBV11-3 to TRBJ2-1, with no clear D. Germline CDR1 is SGHNT and CDR2 is YENEEA. This CDR3 contains 14 residues. Trimming took 0 bases from V and 4 from J, leaving 7 bases between them. This CDR3 is CASSLDRWYNEQFF. In DNA, the CDR3 is TGTGCCAGCAGCTTAGATCGTTGGTACAATGAGCAGTTCTTC.

V usage is TRBV12-3 or TRBV12-4 and J usage is TRBJ2-5; TRBD1 is a possible D gene (6 bases). The length of the CDR3 is 15 residues. Deletions cut 6 bases from V and 3 bases from J, with 17 bases between. The CDR3 nucleotides are TGTGCCAGCAGCCTTCCGGGACACGGAAAAGAGACCCAGTACTTC. Translated: CASSLPGHGKETQYF.

The chain has TRBV12-3 or TRBV12-4 and TRBJ2-1; 8 bases line up with TRBD2. V was clipped by 4 bases and J by 5 bases; unmatched bases: 7. This CDR3 spans 15 amino acids. The CDR3 bases are TGTGCCAGCAGTTCTACGGGACTAGGCCACAATGAGCAGTTCTTC. Protein product: CASSSTGLGHNEQFF.

The V call is TRBV12-3 or TRBV12-4, the J call TRBJ2-4, with a possible D match to TRBD1 (5 bases). V was clipped by 7 bases and J by 3 bases, with 7 bases between them. This CDR3 comprises 12 residues. This chain's CDR3 is CASTQGKNIQYF. CDR3 sequence (DNA): TGTGCCAGCACGCAGGGCAAAAACATTCAGTACTTC.

This clonotype appeared a few times. The chain is built from TRBV7-6 and TRBJ2-5; 10 nucleotides line up with TRBD1. Germline CDR1 is SGHVS and CDR2 is FNYEAQ. The V and J ends lost 5 bases and 6 bases, in that order; junction bases with no gene match: 9. This CDR3 region has 15 residues. CDR3 protein: CASSAGTGVFKTQYF. The CDR3, as DNA: TGTGCCAGCAGCGCCGGGACAGGGGTCTTCAAGACCCAGTACTTC.